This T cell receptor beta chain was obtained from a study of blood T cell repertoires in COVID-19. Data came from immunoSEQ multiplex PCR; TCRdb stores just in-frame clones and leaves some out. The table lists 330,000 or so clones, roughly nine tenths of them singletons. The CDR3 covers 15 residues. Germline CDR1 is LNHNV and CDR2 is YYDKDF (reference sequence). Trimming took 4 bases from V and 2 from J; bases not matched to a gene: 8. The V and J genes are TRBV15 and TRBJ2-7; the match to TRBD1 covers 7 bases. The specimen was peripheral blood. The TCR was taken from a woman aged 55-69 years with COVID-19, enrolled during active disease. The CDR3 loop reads CATSKGQEPTYEQYF. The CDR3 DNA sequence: TGTGCCACCAGCAAAGGACAGGAACCCACCTACGAGCAGTACTTC.